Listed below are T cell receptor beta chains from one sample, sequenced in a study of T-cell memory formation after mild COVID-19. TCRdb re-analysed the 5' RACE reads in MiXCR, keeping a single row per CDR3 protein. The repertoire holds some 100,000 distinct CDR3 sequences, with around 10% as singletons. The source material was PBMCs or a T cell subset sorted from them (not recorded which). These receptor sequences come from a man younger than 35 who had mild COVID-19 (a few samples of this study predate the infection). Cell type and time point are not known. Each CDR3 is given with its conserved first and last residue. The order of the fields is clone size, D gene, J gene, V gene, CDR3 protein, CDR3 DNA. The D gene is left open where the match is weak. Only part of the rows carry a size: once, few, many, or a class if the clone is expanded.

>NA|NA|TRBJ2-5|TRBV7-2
CASSLDMRKTQYF
TGTGCCAGCAGCTTAGACATGAGGAAGACCCAGTACTTC
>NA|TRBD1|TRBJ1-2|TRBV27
CASSPGTGINYGYTF
TGTGCCAGCAGCCCCGGGACAGGGATTAACTATGGCTACACCTTC
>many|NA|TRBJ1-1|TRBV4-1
CASSQESGGGMNTEAFF
TGCGCCAGCAGCCAAGAGAGTGGGGGTGGCATGAACACTGAAGCTTTCTTT
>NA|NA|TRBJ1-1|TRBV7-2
CASSFRTANTEAFF
TGTGCCAGCAGCTTCCGTACAGCGAACACTGAAGCTTTCTTT
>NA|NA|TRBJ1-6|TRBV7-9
CASSMTGTSLHF
TGTGCCAGCAGCATGACCGGGACTTCCCTCCACTTT
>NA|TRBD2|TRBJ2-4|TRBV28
CASSVTSPVAKNIQYF
TGTGCCAGCAGTGTGACTAGCCCGGTAGCCAAAAACATTCAGTACTTC
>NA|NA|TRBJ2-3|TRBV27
CASSFAHTSTDTQYF
TGTGCCAGCAGTTTTGCACACACTAGCACAGATACGCAGTATTTT
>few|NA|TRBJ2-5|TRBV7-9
CASSRRAQGSQETQYF
TGTGCCAGCAGCAGGAGGGCACAGGGGTCCCAGGAGACCCAGTACTTC
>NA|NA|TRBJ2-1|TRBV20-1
CSAGGRGHRGF
TGCAGTGCAGGGGGAAGAGGCCATCGGGGCTTC
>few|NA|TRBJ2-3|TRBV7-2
CASSPVGGGVTDTQYF
TGTGCCAGCAGCCCCGTGGGGGGCGGGGTCACAGATACGCAGTATTTT
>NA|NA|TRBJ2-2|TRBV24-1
CATSDFWTGELFF
TGTGCCACCAGTGATTTTTGGACCGGGGAGCTGTTTTTT
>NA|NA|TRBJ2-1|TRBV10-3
CAISGGDNEQFF
TGTGCCATCTCGGGCGGGGACAATGAGCAGTTCTTC
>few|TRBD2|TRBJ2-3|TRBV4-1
CASSQGLTSGDTDTQYF
TGCGCCAGCAGCCAAGGCTTGACTAGCGGGGACACAGATACGCAGTATTTT
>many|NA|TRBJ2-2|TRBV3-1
CASSQGEWGYTGELFF
TGTGCCAGCAGCCAAGGGGAGTGGGGGTACACCGGGGAGCTGTTTTTT
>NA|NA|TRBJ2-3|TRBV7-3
CASSLLAGISTDTQYF
TGTGCCAGCAGCTTATTGGCCGGGATAAGCACAGATACGCAGTATTTT
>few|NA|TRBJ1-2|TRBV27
CASSLFGGPYGYTF
TGTGCCAGCAGTTTATTCGGAGGGCCCTATGGCTACACCTTC
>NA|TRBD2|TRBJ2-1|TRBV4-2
CASSQVGLAGYNEQFF
TGTGCCAGCAGCCAAGTAGGACTAGCGGGGTACAATGAGCAGTTCTTC
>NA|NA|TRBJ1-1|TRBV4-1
CASSQDGAMGRKAFF
TGCGCCAGCAGCCAAGACGGGGCAATGGGTAGAAAAGCTTTCTTT
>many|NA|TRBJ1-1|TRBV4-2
CASSQEDRWEAFF
TGTGCCAGCAGCCAGGAGGACAGATGGGAAGCTTTCTTT
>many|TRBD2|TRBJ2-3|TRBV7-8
CASRPGTSGGWGTDTQYF
TGTGCCAGCAGGCCCGGGACTAGCGGGGGGTGGGGCACAGATACGCAGTATTTT
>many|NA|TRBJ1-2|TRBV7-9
CASSPPGPGGYTF
TGTGCCAGCAGCCCGCCGGGACCCGGGGGCTACACCTTC
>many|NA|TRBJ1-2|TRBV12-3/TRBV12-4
CASSPSPGLLLYGYTF
TGTGCCAGCAGTCCGAGCCCGGGACTCCTCCTATATGGCTACACCTTC
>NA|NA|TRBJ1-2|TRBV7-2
CASSLVLGANYGYTF
TGTGCCAGCAGCTTAGTCCTGGGGGCTAACTATGGCTACACCTTC
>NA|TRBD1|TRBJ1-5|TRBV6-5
CASSTGTGGNQPQHF
TGTGCCAGCAGTACCGGGACAGGGGGCAATCAGCCCCAGCATTTT
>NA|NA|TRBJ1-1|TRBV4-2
CASSQVNSKATEAFF
TGTGCCAGCAGCCAGGTAAACTCCAAGGCCACTGAAGCTTTCTTT
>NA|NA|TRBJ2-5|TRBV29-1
CSVSGLSETQYF
TGCAGCGTCTCGGGTCTCTCAGAGACCCAGTACTTC
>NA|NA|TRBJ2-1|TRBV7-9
CASSLGGRGGEQFF
TGTGCCAGCAGCTTAGGGGGCCGGGGAGGTGAGCAGTTCTTC
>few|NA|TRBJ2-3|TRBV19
CASSIPSDRSTDTQYF
TGTGCCAGTAGTATACCCTCGGACAGAAGCACAGATACGCAGTATTTT
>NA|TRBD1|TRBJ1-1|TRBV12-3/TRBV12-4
CASRPGGAGGTEAFF
TGTGCCAGCAGACCAGGGGGCGCCGGGGGCACTGAAGCTTTCTTT
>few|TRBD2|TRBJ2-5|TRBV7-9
CASSLATSGKETQYF
TGTGCCAGCAGCTTAGCGACTAGCGGCAAAGAGACCCAGTACTTC
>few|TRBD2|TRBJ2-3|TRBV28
CASSLERELAARTDTQYF
TGTGCCAGCAGTTTAGAGAGGGAACTAGCGGCCCGCACAGATACGCAGTATTTT
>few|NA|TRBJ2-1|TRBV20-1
CSARVGNYNEQFF
TGCAGTGCTAGAGTCGGGAACTACAATGAGCAGTTCTTC
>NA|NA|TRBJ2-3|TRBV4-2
CASSQGAQGTDTQYF
TGTGCCAGCAGCCAAGGGGCCCAGGGGACAGATACGCAGTATTTT
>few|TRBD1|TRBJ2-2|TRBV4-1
CASSQELYRGFVSGELFF
TGCGCCAGCAGCCAAGAACTGTACAGGGGGTTCGTATCCGGGGAGCTGTTTTTT
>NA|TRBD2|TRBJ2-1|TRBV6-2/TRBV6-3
CASSPPGLAWNEQFF
TGTGCCAGCAGTCCCCCCGGACTAGCTTGGAATGAGCAGTTCTTC
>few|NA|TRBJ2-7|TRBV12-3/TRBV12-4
CASAGDSYEQYF
TGTGCCAGCGCTGGGGACTCCTACGAGCAGTACTTC
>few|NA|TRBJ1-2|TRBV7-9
CASSLGTFYGYTF
TGTGCCAGCAGCCTAGGGACATTCTATGGCTACACCTTC
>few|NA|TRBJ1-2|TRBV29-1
CSVRTVSNYGYTF
TGCAGCGTTAGGACAGTTTCTAACTATGGCTACACCTTC
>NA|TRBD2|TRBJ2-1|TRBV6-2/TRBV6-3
CASSQGLHYNEQFF
TGTGCCAGCAGCCAGGGACTACACTACAATGAGCAGTTCTTC
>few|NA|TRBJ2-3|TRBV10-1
CASSGGGGTDTQYF
TGCGCCAGCAGTGGAGGCGGGGGCACAGATACGCAGTATTTT
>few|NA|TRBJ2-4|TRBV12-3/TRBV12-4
CASRQVGHIQYF
TGTGCCAGCCGACAGGTCGGGCACATTCAGTACTTC
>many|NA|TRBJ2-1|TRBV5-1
CASSLLRYNEQFF
TGCGCCAGCAGCTTGCTCCGCTACAATGAGCAGTTCTTC
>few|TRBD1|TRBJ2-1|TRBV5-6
CASSFRDRVYGNEQFF
TGTGCCAGCAGCTTCCGGGACAGGGTATACGGCAATGAGCAGTTCTTC
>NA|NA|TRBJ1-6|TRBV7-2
CASSFQGTYNSPLHF
TGTGCCAGCAGCTTTCAGGGCACCTATAATTCACCCCTCCACTTT
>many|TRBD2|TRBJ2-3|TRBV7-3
CASSLSSGVTDTQYF
TGTGCCAGCAGCTTAAGTAGCGGGGTCACAGATACGCAGTATTTT
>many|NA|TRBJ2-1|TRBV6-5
CASSMTALSSYNEQFF
TGTGCCAGCAGCATGACAGCTCTTTCCTCCTACAATGAGCAGTTCTTC
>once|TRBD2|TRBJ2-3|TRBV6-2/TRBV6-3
CASSFTGTRGRTDTQYF
TGTGCCAGCAGTTTCACCGGGACTAGGGGCCGCACAGATACGCAGTATTTT